The clone carrying this T cell receptor beta chain was seen more than once but under ten times. The antigen is not known. This specimen comes from a study of beta chain features in type 1 diabetes. Overall study: Similarity in age, gender and cell yields was seen between patients and healthy donors. Researchers looked at about 110 million sorted cells across all samples.

The CDR3 covers 13 residues. The germline V and J ends were trimmed by 8 bases and 7 bases, with 18 bases remaining between them. The germline V gene has CDR1 MNHNS and CDR2 SASEGT. Study-wide points: Moderately but significantly shorter TCRB CDR3s were found in Type 1 diabetes patients in all four CD4+ subsets.

Expressed TCRB transcripts were sequenced because the isolated RNA had all been reverse transcribed beforehand. When averaged, stem cell-like memory T cell samples yielded about a million reads. Repertoires were generated with immunoSEQ multiplex PCR, while TCRdb's copy carries only in-frame clones and drops some. The data contain tens of thousands of clones, roughly 53% of them singletons. Sorting of CD4+ naive, central memory, regulatory and stem cell-like memory cells was performed via CD45RO/CCR7/CD25/CD127/CD95/CD27. Specimen: stem cell memory CD4+ T cells from blood. The chain has TRBV6-1 and TRBJ2-7; no definite D call. The receptor comes from a man aged 25-45 years with type 1 diabetes. The CDR3 bases are TGTGCCAGCCAGGCTTCCTCTTACGAGGAGCAGTACTTC. It encodes CASQASSYEEQYF.